This T cell receptor (beta chain) was observed in a study of blood T cells in healthy people across ages. Broader study findings: PBMCs were not sorted, which prevented a conclusive comparison of naive versus antigen-experienced cells.

Per germline, CDR1 DFQATT and CDR2 SNEGSKA (reference sequence). CDR3 length: 14 residues. The ends were cut back, 3 bases at V and 5 bases at J, with 14 bases in the middle. Alongside a J-beta primer mix, a sample-barcoded 5' primer served in a second PCR lasting about 6 to 12 cycles. Each TCR beta cDNA got a 12-nucleotide random molecular identifier. No fewer than 2.5 million CDR3-containing paired-end reads came from each sample. One entry per CDR3 protein, called by TCRdb with MiXCR from the 5' RACE reads. Seen here are approximately 670,000 distinct CDR3 sequences, roughly two fifths observed once, and the top ten hold roughly 30%. This clonotype was seen a single time. The target antigen is unknown.

V usage is TRBV20-1 and J usage is TRBJ1-5; weak D call: TRBD1 (5 bases). This clonotype was sampled from a man older than 75 in good health. Sequencing was performed on blood. DNA for the CDR3: TGCAGTGCTAGTTTAACCCGAGGGGATCAGCCCCAGCATTTT. Translated: CSASLTRGDQPQHF.